What follows are 30 T cell receptor beta chains derived from one specimen sequenced in a study of shared clonotypes between healthy human individuals (TCRdb year 2020). Library creation used the immunoSEQ multiplex PCR assay. The immuneACCESS repertoire file appears here via TCRdb, limited to in-frame rearrangements. These files lack a portion of the clones; in checked studies, under half of the deficit traces to unresolved V genes, and the cause of the others is not known. The sample table shows around 580,000 clones, and 98% are seen once. 0.3% of the sample is taken by the ten largest. CD8 naive samples consisted of CD45RO-negative cells that were positively selected for CCR7, yielding a CD45RA+CCR7+ population without TemRA cells. Sequencing used naive CD8+ T cells sorted from blood. The cell subset or site label corresponds to: CD45RA+CCR7+. Receptors originate from a man younger than 40 in good health.

V is TRBV25-1 and J is TRBJ1-2; D is undetermined. Germline V lookup: CDR1 MGHDK, CDR2 SYGVNS. The CDR3 covers 13 residues. V dropped 4 bases and J dropped 7 bases, with 13 bases sitting between them. The CDR3 region has the DNA TGTGCCAGCAGTGCCCAAGAGACGGTTGGCTACACCTTC. Translated, it gives CASSAQETVGYTF.

The CDR3 sequence: CASSEDASGTYEQYF. The CDR3 DNA sequence: TGTGCCAGCAGTGAAGATGCTAGCGGGACCTACGAGCAGTACTTC. V usage is TRBV2 and J usage is TRBJ2-7, with 9 positions matching TRBD2. The CDR3 length is 15 residues. Germline assignment: CDR1 SNHLY and CDR2 FYNNEI. V shed 1 base and J 2 bases; nucleotides not matched to a gene: 3.

The CDR3 DNA reads as TGTGCCTGGAGGGACTTACAAAGGTCCTCCTACGAGCAGTACTTC. Translating gives CAWRDLQRSSYEQYF. This chain uses TRBV30 with TRBJ2-7; tentatively, D is TRBD2 (5 bases). This CDR3 has 15 amino acids. V was shortened by 3 bases and J by 0 bases, with 15 bases between the two germline ends. Per germline, CDR1 GTSNPN and CDR2 SVGIG (reference sequence).

On this clone itself: Other DNA sequences in the same sample also yield this CDR3. This chain links TRBV6-5 with TRBJ2-7, with D perhaps TRBD1 (7 bases). The germline V gene has CDR1 MNHEY and CDR2 SVGAGI. Trimming removed 2 bases from V and 6 bases from J, with 11 bases in between. CDR3 length equals 13 residues. The CDR3 loop reads CASSYGQGGEQYF. The CDR3 DNA sequence: TGTGCCAGCAGTTACGGGCAGGGGGGCGAGCAGTACTTC.

This clone came up once. The CDR3 DNA is TGTGCCAGCAGTTCTGGGGACAGCACCGGGGGAGAGACCCAGTACTTC. Its protein is CASSSGDSTGGETQYF. The chain uses TRBV27 and TRBJ2-5; D perhaps matches TRBD1 (7 bases). Germline CDR1 and CDR2: MNHEY and SMNVEV (reference sequence). V was trimmed by 4 bases and J by 4 bases, leaving 19 bases between them. The CDR3 runs to 16 residues.

This chain joins TRBV5-5 and TRBJ1-1; TRBD1 is a possible D gene (5 bases). Trimming took off 6 bases at V and 5 bases at J, with 26 bases between the two ends. Germline V CDR1 and CDR2: SGHKS, YYEKEE (reference sequence). The CDR3 runs 17 residues. The DNA of the CDR3 is TGTGCCAGCATCCCATCAATTACGGGGGTCAGATGGACTGAAGCTTTCTTT. It is translated as CASIPSITGVRWTEAFF.

CDR3 protein: CAIRSGTTNTGELFF. The CDR3, as DNA: TGTGCCATCAGATCCGGGACAACGAACACCGGGGAGCTGTTTTTT. The rearrangement uses TRBV10-3 and TRBJ2-2; possible D gene TRBD1, 6 bases. Germline CDR1 ENHRY, CDR2 SYGVKD. V was clipped by 6 bases and J by 0 bases, with 11 bases between them. This CDR3 is built from 15 residues.

The chain uses TRBV4-1 and TRBJ1-3; D uncertain. The ends were cut back, 2 bases at V and 0 bases at J, with 8 bases in the middle. Germline V CDR1 and CDR2: MGHRA, YSYEKL. The CDR3 runs 15 residues. The CDR3 here is CASSQYRGSGNTIYF. The CDR3 DNA is TGCGCCAGCAGCCAATATCGGGGCTCTGGAAACACCATATATTTT.

This chain connects TRBV5-6 to TRBJ2-7; 12 nucleotides align to TRBD1. Germline assignment: CDR1 SGHDT and CDR2 YYEEEE. V dropped 4 bases and J dropped 3; count of bases not matched to a gene: 2. The CDR3 has 14 amino acids. The CDR3 is CASSRDRGHYEQYF. CDR3 nucleotide sequence: TGTGCCAGCAGCCGGGACAGGGGGCACTACGAGCAGTACTTC.

Of note for this clone: The sample carries other DNA sequences with the same CDR3. The CDR3: CASSYSGDEQYF. CDR3 nucleotide sequence: TGTGCCAGCAGTTACTCAGGGGACGAGCAGTACTTC. The chain carries TRBV6-5 and TRBJ2-7, with a weak D call TRBD1 (5 bases). V was cut by 0 bases and J by 5 bases, with 5 bases left in between. Germline V gene data show CDR1 as MNHEY and CDR2 as SVGAGI. The CDR3 is 12 residues long.

This clone was recorded once. This chain joins TRBV10-3 and TRBJ2-7; 8 bases are a match to TRBD1. The germline CDR1 and CDR2 sequences are ENHRY and SYGVKD. This CDR3 has 15 residues. Unmatched junction bases numbered 5, after V lost 2 bases and J lost 2 bases. CDR3 nucleotide sequence: TGTGCCATCAGTGAGCCTAGGACAGGGACCTACGAGCAGTACTTC. Translation: CAISEPRTGTYEQYF.

V and J are TRBV11-2 and TRBJ2-1; D is perhaps TRBD2 (5 bases). The germline V gene has CDR1 SGHAT and CDR2 FQNNGV. This CDR3 is built from 14 residues. Between the trimmed V and J ends, which lost 5 bases and 2 bases, there was a span of 10 bases. The CDR3 spells CASSLAGPYNEQFF. For the CDR3, the DNA is TGTGCCAGCAGCCTAGCTGGTCCCTACAATGAGCAGTTCTTC.

The rearrangement uses TRBV6-5 and TRBJ1-4; D gene uncertain. CDR1 is MNHEY and CDR2 is SVGAGI in the germline V gene. The V gene lost 1 base and the J gene lost 0 bases, with 9 bases spanning the gap. The length of the CDR3 is 16 residues. CDR3 DNA sequence: TGTGCCAGCAGTTACTACCTGGGAACAACTAATGAAAAACTGTTTTTT. As protein: CASSYYLGTTNEKLFF.

The chain carries TRBV7-8 and TRBJ2-7, with TRBD2 identical over 16 bases. CDR1 is SGHVS, CDR2 FQNEAQ, per germline. V shed 2 bases and J 7 bases; nucleotides not matched to a gene: 17. There are 20 residues in the CDR3. CDR3 region: CASSLRRAGTSGRAEREQYF. CDR3 in DNA: TGTGCCAGCAGCTTAAGGAGGGCCGGGACTAGCGGGAGGGCCGAGAGGGAGCAGTACTTC.

This clone was counted once. Other DNA sequences in the sample encode the same CDR3. The genes are TRBV19 and TRBJ1-5; D unresolved. The germline V and J ends were trimmed by 5 bases and 0 bases, with 8 bases remaining between them. The CDR3 is made up of 14 amino acids. CDR1 and CDR2 (germline): LNHDA, SQIVND (reference sequence). The DNA for the CDR3 is TGTGCCAGTAGTCCGGGTTATAGCAATCAGCCCCAGCATTTT. It translates to CASSPGYSNQPQHF.

For this clone: This sample includes further DNA sequences coding for the same CDR3. This sequence joins TRBV5-6 and TRBJ2-7, with 7 bases matching TRBD1. This CDR3 is 13 amino acids long. Germline CDR1 and CDR2: SGHDT and YYEEEE. With V trimmed by 2 bases and J by 4 bases, 3 bases remained unmatched. The CDR3 protein is CASSFGTAYEQYF. In nucleotides, the CDR3 is TGTGCCAGCAGCTTCGGGACAGCATACGAGCAGTACTTC.

V usage is TRBV7-9 and J usage is TRBJ2-7, with no clear D. CDR3 length: 14 amino acids. V was pared by 4 bases and J by 3 bases, with 13 bases between. CDR1 and CDR2 from the germline V gene are SEHNR and FQNEAQ (reference sequence). The CDR3 bases are TGTGCCAGCAGCTCTAGAGGCTCTGACTACGAGCAGTACTTC. Translation: CASSSRGSDYEQYF.

V usage is TRBV7-9 and J usage is TRBJ2-7, with TRBD1 identical over 8 bases. In germline, CDR1 is SEHNR, CDR2 FQNEAQ (reference sequence). Trimming cost V 4 bases and J 4 bases; bases outside gene matches: 12. The CDR3 runs 16 residues. The DNA of the CDR3 is TGTGCCAGCAGCTCATCCCGAGGGACAGGAAGGTACGAGCAGTACTTC. This codes for CASSSSRGTGRYEQYF.

The chain has TRBV10-2 and TRBJ2-1; D unresolved. Germline CDR1 and CDR2: WSHSY and SAAADI. CDR3 length: 14 amino acids. Trimming took 2 bases from V and 3 from J, leaving 8 bases between them. CDR3 bases: TGCGCCAGCAGTGAGGAGGACCTCTACAATGAGCAGTTCTTC. It specifies CASSEEDLYNEQFF.

The chain carries TRBV11-2 and TRBJ1-5; D not resolved. V gave up 1 base and J gave up 3 bases, with 4 bases separating them. Per germline, CDR1 SGHAT and CDR2 FQNNGV. This CDR3 contains 13 residues. The CDR3 loop is CASSLGFNQPQHF. The CDR3 coding sequence is TGTGCCAGCAGCTTAGGGTTCAATCAGCCCCAGCATTTT. Supplemented by reference TRBV11-2 and TRBJ1-5, the full variable domain reads EAGVAQSPRYKIIEKRQSVAFWCNPISGHATLYWYQQILGQGPKLLIQFQNNGVVDDSQLPKDRFSAERLKGVDSTLKIQPAKLEDSAVYLCASSLGFNQPQHFGDGTRLSIL.

The chain carries TRBV11-2 and TRBJ2-7; TRBD2 matches at 8 bases. The CDR3 has 17 amino acids. CDR1 SGHAT and CDR2 FQNNGV come from the germline V gene. V lost 5 bases to trimming and J lost 2 bases; unmatched junction nucleotides: 14. This chain's CDR3 is CASSQERPGLEAYEQYF. The CDR3 nucleotides read TGTGCCAGCAGCCAAGAGAGACCGGGACTAGAAGCCTACGAGCAGTACTTC.

This rearrangement joins TRBV7-9 to TRBJ2-2; D unresolved. Trimming pared 5 bases from V and 11 bases from J, leaving 9 bases between. From germline, CDR1 is SEHNR and CDR2 FQNEAQ (reference sequence). The CDR3 runs 11 residues. The CDR3 here is CASSGSGELFF. The DNA of the CDR3 is TGTGCCAGCAGCGGCAGTGGAGAGCTGTTTTTT.

The chain has TRBV25-1 and TRBJ1-4; D is unresolved. This CDR3 is built from 14 residues. Trimming removed 3 bases from V and 2 bases from J, with 7 bases in between. Germline V gene sequence: CDR1 MGHDK, CDR2 SYGVNS. The CDR3 region is CASSEWVTNEKLFF. The CDR3 coding sequence is TGTGCCAGCAGTGAGTGGGTGACTAATGAAAAACTGTTTTTT.

The J gene is TRBJ2-7, the V gene TRBV11-2, with 7 bases matching TRBD2. The CDR3 length is 12 residues. The junction had 6 bases not matched to a gene; V was cut back by 8 bases and J by 5 bases. Germline V lookup: CDR1 SGHAT, CDR2 FQNNGV. This CDR3 reads CASEREANEQYF. DNA for the CDR3: TGTGCCAGCGAACGGGAGGCCAACGAGCAGTACTTC. Filled out from reference TRBV11-2 and TRBJ2-7, the complete variable domain reads EAGVAQSPRYKIIEKRQSVAFWCNPISGHATLYWYQQILGQGPKLLIQFQNNGVVDDSQLPKDRFSAERLKGVDSTLKIQPAKLEDSAVYLCASEREANEQYFGPGTRLTVT.

The gene calls are TRBV5-6 and TRBJ2-4; D gene ambiguous. Germline V gene sequence: CDR1 SGHDT, CDR2 YYEEEE. The CDR3 spans 13 residues. The V end lost 3 bases, the J end lost 7 bases, and 11 bases lay between the germline ends. The CDR3 DNA reads as TGTGCCAGCAGCTCGGTGGGGAAGAACATTCAGTACTTC. Translation: CASSSVGKNIQYF.

This clone was observed once. Germline and junction disagree at one end, which may indicate a read error. The V and J genes are TRBV11-2 and TRBJ1-4; 7 bases agree with TRBD1. Germline CDR1 reads SGHAT; CDR2 reads FQNNGV. The CDR3 covers 15 residues. Here the CDR3 reads CVSSLPGGGREKLFF. CDR3 in DNA: TGTGTCAGCAGCTTACCAGGGGGAGGAAGGGAAAAACTGTTTTTT.

The rearrangement uses TRBV19 and TRBJ1-1; 10 bases are a match to TRBD1. V lost 5 bases to trimming and J lost 6 bases; unmatched junction nucleotides: 9. The CDR3 extends over 15 amino acids. Per the germline V gene, CDR1 is LNHDA and CDR2 is SQIVND (reference sequence). CDR3 in DNA: TGTGCCAGTAGTCCGGGGGACAGGGGTTGGCCTGAAGCTTTCTTT. It is translated as CASSPGDRGWPEAFF. The full variable domain, completed using reference TRBV19 and TRBJ1-1, is DGGITQSPKYLFRKEGQNVTLSCEQNLNHDAMYWYRQDPGQGLRLIYYSQIVNDFQKGDIAEGYSVSREKKESFPLTVTSAQKNPTAFYLCASSPGDRGWPEAFFGQGTRLTVV.

The chain recombines TRBV5-4 with TRBJ2-1, with TRBD2 matching 8 bases. After removal of 0 bases from V and 8 bases from J, the junction contained 7 bases not matched to a gene. CDR3 size: 15 residues. Germline V gene lookup returns CDR1 SGHNT and CDR2 YYREEE (reference sequence). The CDR3 loop reads CASSLASGSGYEQFF. DNA for the CDR3: TGTGCCAGCAGCTTGGCGAGCGGGAGTGGCTATGAGCAGTTCTTC.

This sequence joins TRBV11-3 and TRBJ2-7, with TRBD2 matching over 9 bases. The V gene end was trimmed by 5 bases and the J gene end by 2 bases; junction bases not matched to a gene: 10. The CDR3 loop spans 16 amino acids. CDR1 is SGHNT, CDR2 YENEEA, per germline. The CDR3 loop reads CASSPGGGAGTYEQYF. In nucleotides, the CDR3 is TGTGCCAGCAGCCCCGGCGGGGGGGCCGGGACCTACGAGCAGTACTTC.

This clone is a singleton in its sample. The chain combines TRBV29-1 with TRBJ2-7; D ambiguous. This CDR3 is built from 15 residues. V was trimmed by 2 bases and J by 1 base, leaving 15 bases between them. The germline V gene has CDR1 SQVTM and CDR2 ANQGSEA. CDR3 residues: CSVELDGKESYEQYF. For the CDR3, the DNA is TGCAGCGTTGAACTGGACGGCAAAGAATCCTACGAGCAGTACTTC.